A single sample is the source of the 10 T cell receptor beta chains below, sequenced in a study of T cell responses to AZD1222 COVID-19 vaccine. Sequencing used immunoSEQ multiplex PCR; TCRdb keeps in-frame clones, though not all of them. Among about 150,000 clones listed, roughly 91% were seen once. The material was peripheral blood, obtained on day 0 of AZD1222 vaccination. These receptors all stem from an adult in good health.

The rearrangement uses TRBV10-3 and TRBJ2-7; TRBD1 is a possible D gene (6 bases). Germline V gene sequence: CDR1 ENHRY, CDR2 SYGVKD. V lost 5 bases and J lost 7, with 18 bases in between. The CDR3 totals 14 residues. The CDR3 DNA reads TGTGCCATCAGTACCGCCTTCCAGGGGCTTGAGCAGTACTTC. Amino acid sequence: CAISTAFQGLEQYF.

This chain connects TRBV18 to TRBJ2-7; the match to TRBD2 covers 8 bases. Germline CDR1 reads KGHSH; CDR2 reads LQKENI. J gave up 4 bases and V 0 bases, and 8 bases lay outside the gene matches. This CDR3 has 16 amino acids. The CDR3 DNA is TGTGCCAGCTCACCACCGACGGGGGGGGACTCATACGAGCAGTACTTC. This sequence encodes CASSPPTGGDSYEQYF. The full variable domain, with the rest looked up from reference TRBV18 and TRBJ2-7, is NAGVMQNPRHLVRRRGQEARLRCSPMKGHSHVYWYRQLPEEGLKFMVYLQKENIIDESGMPKERFSAEFPKEGPSILRIQQVVRGDSAAYFCASSPPTGGDSYEQYFGPGTRLTVT.

The chain recombines TRBV11-3 with TRBJ2-1; no reliable D call. Deletions cut 2 bases from V and 5 bases from J, with 1 base between. Germline values: CDR1 SGHNT, CDR2 YENEEA. This CDR3 contains 11 residues. The CDR3 region has the DNA TGTGCCAGCAGCTTAAACAATGAGCAGTTCTTC. It specifies CASSLNNEQFF.

The rearrangement joins TRBV5-6 to TRBJ2-1; TRBD2 is a possible D gene (5 bases). V lost 3 bases and J lost 0, with 13 bases in between. Per germline, CDR1 SGHDT and CDR2 YYEEEE. CDR3 length: 16 amino acids. CDR3 region: CASSSTTELSYNEQFF. Here the CDR3 DNA reads TGTGCCAGCAGCTCGACTACCGAGCTCTCCTACAATGAGCAGTTCTTC.

This rearrangement joins TRBV10-1 to TRBJ1-2, with 8 positions matching TRBD1. Germline V lookup: CDR1 WNHNN, CDR2 SYGVQD (reference sequence). CDR3 length: 16 residues. Unmatched junction bases numbered 11, after V lost 8 bases and J lost 0 bases. This chain's CDR3 is CASSPSRGPPNYGYTF. The CDR3 DNA follows: TGCGCCAGCTCCCCTTCCAGGGGGCCCCCTAACTATGGCTACACCTTC.

The CDR3 region is CASSRAEDTEAFF. CDR3 nucleotides: TGCGCCAGCAGCAGGGCAGAGGACACTGAAGCTTTCTTT. The J gene is TRBJ1-1, the V gene TRBV4-3, with D uncertain. The germline V gene encodes CDR1 LGHNA and CDR2 YSLEER. The CDR3 runs to 13 residues. V was pared by 5 bases and J by 3 bases, with 10 bases between.

This clone was found a few times. The rearrangement joins TRBV2 to TRBJ2-7, with no clear D. The CDR3 loop spans 12 amino acids. CDR1 is SNHLY and CDR2 is FYNNEI in the germline V gene. Trimming pared 4 bases from V and 2 bases from J, leaving 6 bases between. DNA for the CDR3: TGTGCCAGCAGTGCGCAGGCCTACGAGCAGTACTTC. This gives the protein CASSAQAYEQYF.

The genes are TRBV20-1 and TRBJ1-4; D gene ambiguous. Germline V gives CDR1 DFQATT, CDR2 SNEGSKA (reference sequence). The length of the CDR3 is 13 residues. Trimming cost V 3 bases and J 0 bases, with 5 bases left between them. The CDR3 is CSASPATNEKLFF. The CDR3 nucleotides are TGCAGTGCTAGTCCGGCAACTAATGAAAAACTGTTTTTT.

This chain joins TRBV24-1 and TRBJ1-3; 9 nucleotides line up with TRBD1. V shed 4 bases and J 2 bases; nucleotides not matched to a gene: 5. This CDR3 comprises 16 residues. The germline V gene encodes CDR1 KGHDR and CDR2 SFDVKD. The CDR3 protein is CATSDLTGGAGNTIYF. CDR3 nucleotide sequence: TGTGCCACCAGTGACCTCACAGGGGGCGCTGGAAACACCATATATTTT.

The chain combines TRBV5-5 with TRBJ1-4, with a weak D call TRBD1 (5 bases). Germline V lookup: CDR1 SGHKS, CDR2 YYEKEE (reference sequence). The CDR3 consists of 14 residues. V gave up 3 bases and J gave up 0 bases, with 6 bases separating them. The CDR3 here is CASSSGTTNEKLFF. CDR3 in DNA: TGTGCCAGCAGCTCAGGGACAACTAATGAAAAACTGTTTTTT. Drawing the rest from reference TRBV5-5 and TRBJ1-4, the complete variable domain is DAGVTQSPTHLIKTRGQQVTLRCSPISGHKSVSWYQQVLGQGPQFIFQYYEKEERGRGNFPDRFSARQFPNYSSELNVNALLLGDSALYLCASSSGTTNEKLFFGSGTQLSVL.